This T cell receptor beta chain was recovered during a study of tissue T cells after allogeneic stem cell transplantation. As for the study in general: Patients with graft-versus-host disease had grafts: four unmodified, three CD34-selected and T-cell-depleted. Study-wide points: Within patients, tissue anatomy strongly shaped TCR repertoire composition. Across patients, clones rarely overlapped, yet motif clusters were shared tissue-specifically. In patients and mice, blood and spleen missed much of tissue repertoire.

This CDR3 is 11 amino acids long. Trimming took 5 bases from V and 9 from J; bases not matched to a gene: 6. Germline CDR1 reads GTSNPN; CDR2 reads SVGIG (reference sequence). The table came from immunoSEQ multiplex PCR; TCRdb's copy has only in-frame clones and leaves some out. This table has fewer than 9,500 clones, just under 80% appearing once. Concerning this clone: The antigen is undetermined.

The material sequenced was skin, taken at autopsy. This sequence joins TRBV30 and TRBJ2-7, with TRBD1 matching over 8 bases. The sequence was collected from an older male patient with steroid-refractory graft-versus-host disease after an allogeneic stem cell transplant. Part of the T cell pool may stem from the graft donor. Here the CDR3 reads CAWGQGAGQYF. Written as DNA, the CDR3 is TGTGCCTGGGGACAGGGCGCTGGGCAGTACTTC.